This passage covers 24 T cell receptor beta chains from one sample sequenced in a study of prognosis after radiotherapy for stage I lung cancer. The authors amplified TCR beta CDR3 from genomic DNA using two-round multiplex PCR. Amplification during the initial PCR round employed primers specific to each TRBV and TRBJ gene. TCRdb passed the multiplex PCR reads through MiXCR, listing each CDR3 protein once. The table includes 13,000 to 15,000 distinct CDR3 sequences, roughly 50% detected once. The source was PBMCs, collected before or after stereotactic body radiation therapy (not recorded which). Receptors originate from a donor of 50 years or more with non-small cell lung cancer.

Here the CDR3 DNA reads TGTGCCAGCATCAGCGGGAGGGCTTTCTCACACTCTGGGGCCAACGTCCTGACTTTC. This translates into CASISGRAFSHSGANVLTF. The chain employs TRBV6-1 and TRBJ2-6; 10 bases are a match to TRBD2. In germline, CDR1 is MNHNS, CDR2 SASEGT. The V segment lost 7 bases and the J segment 0 bases; nucleotides outside the gene matches: 12. The CDR3 has 19 amino acids.

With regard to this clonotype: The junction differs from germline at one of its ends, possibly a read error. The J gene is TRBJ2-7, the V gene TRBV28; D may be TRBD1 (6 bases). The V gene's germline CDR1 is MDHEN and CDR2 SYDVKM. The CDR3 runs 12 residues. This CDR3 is CAISPTGYDQYF. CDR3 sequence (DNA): TGTGCCATCAGTCCGACAGGCTACGATCAGTACTTC. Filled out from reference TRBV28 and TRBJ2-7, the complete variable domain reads DVKVTQSSRYLVKRTGEKVFLECVQDMDHENMFWYRQDPGLGLRLIYFSYDVKMKEKGDIPEGYSVSREKKERFSLILESASTNQTSMYLCAISPTGYDQYFGPGTRLTVT.

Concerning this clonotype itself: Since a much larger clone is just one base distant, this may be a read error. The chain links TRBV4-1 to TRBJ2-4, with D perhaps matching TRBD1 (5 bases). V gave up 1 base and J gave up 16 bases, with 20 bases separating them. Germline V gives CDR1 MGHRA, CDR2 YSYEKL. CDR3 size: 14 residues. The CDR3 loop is CASSQALLGQKSYF. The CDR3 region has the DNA TGCGCCAGCAGCCAAGCCCTTTTGGGGCAGAAGTCCTACTTC.

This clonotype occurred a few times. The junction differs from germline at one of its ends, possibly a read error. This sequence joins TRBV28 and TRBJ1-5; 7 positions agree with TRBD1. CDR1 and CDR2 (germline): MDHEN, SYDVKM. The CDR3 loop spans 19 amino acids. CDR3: CASSLLGTAAVLSNQTQHF. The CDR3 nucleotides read TGTGCCAGCAGTTTGCTGGGGACAGCGGCCGTTCTTAGCAATCAGACCCAGCATTTT. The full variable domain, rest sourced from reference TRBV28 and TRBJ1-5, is DVKVTQSSRYLVKRTGEKVFLECVQDMDHENMFWYRQDPGLGLRLIYFSYDVKMKEKGDIPEGYSVSREKKERFSLILESASTNQTSMYLCASSLLGTAAVLSNQTQHFGDGTRLSIL.

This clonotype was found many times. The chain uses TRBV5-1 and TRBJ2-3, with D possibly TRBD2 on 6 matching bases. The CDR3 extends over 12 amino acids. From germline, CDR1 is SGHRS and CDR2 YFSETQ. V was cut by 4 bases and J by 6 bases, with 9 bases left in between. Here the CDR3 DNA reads TGCGCCAGCAGCGAGGGGAGGGATACGCAGTATTTT. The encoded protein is CASSEGRDTQYF.

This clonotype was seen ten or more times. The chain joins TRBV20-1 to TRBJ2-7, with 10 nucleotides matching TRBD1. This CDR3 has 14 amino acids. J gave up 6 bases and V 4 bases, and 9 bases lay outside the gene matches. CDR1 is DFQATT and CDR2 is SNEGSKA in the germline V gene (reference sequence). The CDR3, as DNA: TGCAGTGCTAAAGTGGCGGGACAGGGGTTCGAGCAGTACTTC. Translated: CSAKVAGQGFEQYF.

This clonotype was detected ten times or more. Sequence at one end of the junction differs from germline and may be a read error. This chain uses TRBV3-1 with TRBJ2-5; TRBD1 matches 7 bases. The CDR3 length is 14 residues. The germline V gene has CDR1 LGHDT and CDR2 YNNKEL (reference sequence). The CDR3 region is CASSEDRVRETQYF. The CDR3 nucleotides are TGTGCCAGCAGCGAAGACAGGGTGAGAGAGACCCAGTACTTC.

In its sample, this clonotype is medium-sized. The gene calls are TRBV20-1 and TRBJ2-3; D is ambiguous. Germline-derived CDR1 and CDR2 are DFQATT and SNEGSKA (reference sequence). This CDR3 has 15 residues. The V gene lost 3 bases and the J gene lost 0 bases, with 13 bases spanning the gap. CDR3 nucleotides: TGCAGTGCTAGTAGGGCCAGAAGTAGCACAGATACGCAGTATTTT. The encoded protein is CSASRARSSTDTQYF.

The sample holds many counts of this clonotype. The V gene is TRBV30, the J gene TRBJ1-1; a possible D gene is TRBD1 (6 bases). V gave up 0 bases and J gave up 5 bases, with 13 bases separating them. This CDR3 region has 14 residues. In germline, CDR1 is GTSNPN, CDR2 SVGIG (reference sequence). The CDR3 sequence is CAWSVGGPLTEAFF. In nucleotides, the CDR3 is TGTGCCTGGAGTGTAGGGGGGCCGCTTACTGAAGCTTTCTTT.

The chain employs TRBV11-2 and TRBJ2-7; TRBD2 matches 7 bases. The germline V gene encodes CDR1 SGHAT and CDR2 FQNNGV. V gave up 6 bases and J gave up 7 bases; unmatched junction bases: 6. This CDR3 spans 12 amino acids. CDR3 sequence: CASSYTGGEQYF. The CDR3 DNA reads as TGTGCCAGCAGTTACACCGGGGGGGAGCAGTACTTC.

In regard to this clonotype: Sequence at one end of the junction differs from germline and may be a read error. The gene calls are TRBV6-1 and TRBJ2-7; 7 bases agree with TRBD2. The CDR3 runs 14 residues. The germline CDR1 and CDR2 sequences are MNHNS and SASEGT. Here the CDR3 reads CASIARLATYDQYF. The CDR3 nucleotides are TGTGCCAGCATTGCGCGACTAGCTACATACGATCAGTACTTC.

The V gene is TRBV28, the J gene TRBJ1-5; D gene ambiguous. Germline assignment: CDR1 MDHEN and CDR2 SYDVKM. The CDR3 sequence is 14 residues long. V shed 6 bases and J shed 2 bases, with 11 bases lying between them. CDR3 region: CASRYSSGNQPQHF. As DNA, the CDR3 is TGTGCCAGCAGGTATAGTAGCGGCAATCAGCCCCAGCATTTT.

The CDR3 DNA sequence: TGCAGTGCTAGAGATCTCAGCGGGAGGGCGGGAGAGACCCAGTACTTC. Translated: CSARDLSGRAGETQYF. The gene calls are TRBV20-1 and TRBJ2-5; 10 bases align to TRBD2. Germline CDR1 DFQATT, CDR2 SNEGSKA (reference sequence). V lost 0 bases to trimming and J lost 4 bases; unmatched junction nucleotides: 8. This CDR3 is built from 16 residues.

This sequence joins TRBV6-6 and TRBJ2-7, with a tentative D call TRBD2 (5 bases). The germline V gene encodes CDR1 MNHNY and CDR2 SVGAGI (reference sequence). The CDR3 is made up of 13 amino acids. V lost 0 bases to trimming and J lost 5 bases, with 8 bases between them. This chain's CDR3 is CASSYSTINEQYF. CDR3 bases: TGTGCCAGCAGTTACTCGACTATTAACGAGCAGTACTTC.

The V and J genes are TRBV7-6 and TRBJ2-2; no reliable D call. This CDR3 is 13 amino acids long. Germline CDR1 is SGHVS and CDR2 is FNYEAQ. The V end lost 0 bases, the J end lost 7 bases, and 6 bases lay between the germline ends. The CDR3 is CASSLALGGELFF. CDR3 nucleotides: TGTGCCAGCAGCTTAGCCCTTGGCGGGGAGCTGTTTTTT.

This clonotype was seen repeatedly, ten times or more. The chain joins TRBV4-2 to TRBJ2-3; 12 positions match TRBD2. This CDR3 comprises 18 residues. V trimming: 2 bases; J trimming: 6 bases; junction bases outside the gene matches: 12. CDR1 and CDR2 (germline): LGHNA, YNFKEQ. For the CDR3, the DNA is TGTGCCAGCAGCCAACCTATCCTAGCGGGAGGGCCGTCGGATACGCAGTATTTT. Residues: CASSQPILAGGPSDTQYF.

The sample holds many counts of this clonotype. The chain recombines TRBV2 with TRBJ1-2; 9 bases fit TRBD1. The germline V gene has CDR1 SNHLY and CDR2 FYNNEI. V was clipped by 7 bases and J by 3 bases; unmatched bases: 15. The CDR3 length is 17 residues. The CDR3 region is CASIQSPGQGVDYGYTF. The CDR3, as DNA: TGTGCCAGCATCCAAAGCCCGGGACAGGGTGTTGACTATGGCTACACCTTC.

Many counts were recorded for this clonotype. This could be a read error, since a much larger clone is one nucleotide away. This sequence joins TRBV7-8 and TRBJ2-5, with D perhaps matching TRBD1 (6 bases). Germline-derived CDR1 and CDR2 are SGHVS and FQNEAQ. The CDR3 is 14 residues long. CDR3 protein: CANSLVSRGETQYF. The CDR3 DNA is TGTGCCAACAGCTTAGTGTCCAGGGGCGAGACCCAGTACTTC.

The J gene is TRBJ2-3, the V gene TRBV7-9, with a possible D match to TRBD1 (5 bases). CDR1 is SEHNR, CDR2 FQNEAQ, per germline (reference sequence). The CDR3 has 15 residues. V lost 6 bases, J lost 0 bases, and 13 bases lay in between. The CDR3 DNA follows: TGTGCCAGCAGTTCACCCAGGGTGAGCACAGATACGCAGTATTTT. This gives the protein CASSSPRVSTDTQYF.

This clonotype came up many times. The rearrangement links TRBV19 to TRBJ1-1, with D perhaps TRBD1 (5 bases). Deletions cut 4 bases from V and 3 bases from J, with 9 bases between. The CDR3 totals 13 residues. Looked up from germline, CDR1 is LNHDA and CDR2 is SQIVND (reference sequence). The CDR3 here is CASSTDSYTEAFF. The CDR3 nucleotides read TGTGCCAGTAGTACAGACAGTTACACTGAAGCTTTCTTT.

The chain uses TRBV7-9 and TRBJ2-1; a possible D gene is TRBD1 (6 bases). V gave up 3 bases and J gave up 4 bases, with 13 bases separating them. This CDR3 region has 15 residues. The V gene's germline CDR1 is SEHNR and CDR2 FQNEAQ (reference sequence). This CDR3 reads CASSFRTEFYNEQFF. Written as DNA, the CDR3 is TGTGCCAGCAGCTTCAGGACAGAGTTTTACAATGAGCAGTTCTTC.

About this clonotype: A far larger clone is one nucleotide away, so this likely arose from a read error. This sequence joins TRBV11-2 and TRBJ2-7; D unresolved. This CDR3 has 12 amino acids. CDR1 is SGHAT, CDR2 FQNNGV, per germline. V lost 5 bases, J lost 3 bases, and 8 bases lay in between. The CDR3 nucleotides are TGTGCCAGCAGCCACCCCGGCTACGAGCAGTACTTC. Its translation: CASSHPGYEQYF.

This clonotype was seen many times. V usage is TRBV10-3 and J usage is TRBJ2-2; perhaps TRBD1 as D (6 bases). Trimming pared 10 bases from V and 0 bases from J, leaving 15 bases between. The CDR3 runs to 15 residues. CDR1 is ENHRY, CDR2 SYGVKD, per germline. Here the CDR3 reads CATSSAGANTGELFF. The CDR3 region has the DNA TGTGCCACCTCGAGTGCAGGGGCGAACACCGGGGAGCTGTTTTTT.

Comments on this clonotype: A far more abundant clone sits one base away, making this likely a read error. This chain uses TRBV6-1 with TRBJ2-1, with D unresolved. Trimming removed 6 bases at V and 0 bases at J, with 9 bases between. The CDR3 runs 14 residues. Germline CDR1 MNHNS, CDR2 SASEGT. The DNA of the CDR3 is TGTGCCAGCAGCAAAGGTTCCTCCTACAATGAGCAGTTCTTC. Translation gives CASSKGSSYNEQFF.